This paragraph reports one TCR beta chain. Per germline, CDR1 SGHAT and CDR2 FQNNGV. With 5 bases clipped from V and 3 bases from J, the junction kept 4 bases outside the gene matches. CDR3 length: 13 amino acids. Investigators isolated RNA and reverse transcribed it into cDNA to act as the sequencing template. The repertoire was sequenced with immunoSEQ multiplex PCR; TCRdb's copy has only in-frame clones and lacks some. The sample comprises 190,000 or so clones, around three fifths of which are singletons, and around 13% rests with the top ten. The record originates from a study of CD8+ T cells in alopecia areata. Documented treatment: oral pan-JAK inhibitor, 5-10 mg twice daily.

The sequence derives from a human donor with alopecia areata. The chain combines TRBV11-2 with TRBJ2-7; 7 bases fit TRBD1. This sample comprised CD8+ T cells sorted from blood, obtained at week 24, from a patient treated with tofacitinib. The CDR3, as DNA: TGTGCCAGCAGCCATAGACAGGGCTACGAGCAGTACTTC. Amino acid sequence: CASSHRQGYEQYF.